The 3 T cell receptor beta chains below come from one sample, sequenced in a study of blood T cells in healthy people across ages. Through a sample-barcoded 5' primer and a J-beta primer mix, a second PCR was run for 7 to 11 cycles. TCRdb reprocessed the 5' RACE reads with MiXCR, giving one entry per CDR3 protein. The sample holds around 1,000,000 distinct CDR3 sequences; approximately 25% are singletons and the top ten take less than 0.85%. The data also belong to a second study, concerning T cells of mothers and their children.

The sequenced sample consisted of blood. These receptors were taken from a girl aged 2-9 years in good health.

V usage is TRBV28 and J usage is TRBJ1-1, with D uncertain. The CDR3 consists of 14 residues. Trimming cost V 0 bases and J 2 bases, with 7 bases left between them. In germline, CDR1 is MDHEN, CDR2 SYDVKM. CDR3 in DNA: TGTGCCAGCAGTTTATGGACACTCAACACTGAAGCTTTCTTT. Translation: CASSLWTLNTEAFF.

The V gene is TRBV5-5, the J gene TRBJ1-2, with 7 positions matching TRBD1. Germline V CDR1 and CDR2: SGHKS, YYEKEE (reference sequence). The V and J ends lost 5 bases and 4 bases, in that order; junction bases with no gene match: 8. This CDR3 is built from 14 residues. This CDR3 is CASSPGDSFYGYTF. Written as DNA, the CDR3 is TGTGCCAGCAGTCCGGGGGACAGCTTCTATGGCTACACCTTC.

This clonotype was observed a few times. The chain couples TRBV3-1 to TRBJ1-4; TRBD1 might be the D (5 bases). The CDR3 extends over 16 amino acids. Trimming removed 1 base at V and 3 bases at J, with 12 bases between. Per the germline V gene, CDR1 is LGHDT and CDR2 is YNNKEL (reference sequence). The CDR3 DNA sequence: TGTGCCAGCAGCCAAGCAACAGGCCCGGCTAATGAAAAACTGTTTTTT. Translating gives CASSQATGPANEKLFF.